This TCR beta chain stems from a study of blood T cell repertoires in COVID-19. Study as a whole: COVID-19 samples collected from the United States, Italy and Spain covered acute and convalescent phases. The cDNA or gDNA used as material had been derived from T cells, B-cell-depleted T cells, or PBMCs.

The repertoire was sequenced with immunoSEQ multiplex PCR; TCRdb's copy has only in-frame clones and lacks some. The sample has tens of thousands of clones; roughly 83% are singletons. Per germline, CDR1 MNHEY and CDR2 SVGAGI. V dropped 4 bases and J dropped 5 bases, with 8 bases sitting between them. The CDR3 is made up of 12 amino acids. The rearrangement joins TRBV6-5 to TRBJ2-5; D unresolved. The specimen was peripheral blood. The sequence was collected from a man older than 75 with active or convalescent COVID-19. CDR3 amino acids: CASSSIRETQYF. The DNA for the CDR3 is TGTGCCAGCAGTTCAATACGGGAGACCCAGTACTTC.